This TCR beta chain stems from a study of blood T cell repertoires in COVID-19. Study context: Specimens from acute and convalescent COVID-19 originated in the United States, Italy and Spain.

The germline CDR1 and CDR2 sequences are MDHEN and SYDVKM. This CDR3 has 11 residues. The V and J ends lost 8 bases and 6 bases respectively, with 8 bases between them. Measured with immunoSEQ multiplex PCR; TCRdb has only the in-frame clones, and not every one. The sample records some 100,000 clones, about 86% being singletons. This TCR was sampled from a man aged 50-59 years with COVID-19, enrolled during active disease. The J gene is TRBJ2-1, the V gene TRBV28, with no clear D. Sequencing was done on a sample of peripheral blood. CDR3 DNA sequence: TGTGCCAGCCTATCGGGCAATGAGCAGTTCTTC. Encoded protein: CASLSGNEQFF. The whole variable domain, remainder taken from reference TRBV28 and TRBJ2-1, is DVKVTQSSRYLVKRTGEKVFLECVQDMDHENMFWYRQDPGLGLRLIYFSYDVKMKEKGDIPEGYSVSREKKERFSLILESASTNQTSMYLCASLSGNEQFFGPGTRLTVL.